This passage covers 24 T cell receptor delta chains from one sample sequenced in a study of Vδ1+ human thymocytes. The antigens these receptors bind are not known. Study observations and caveats: Thymic TRG and TRD repertoires appeared highly polyclonal, with Gaussian CDR3 length distributions.

The template was reverse-transcribed extracted RNA. Pooled V-gene forward primers with one constant-region reverse primer generated the CDR3 amplicons by multiplex PCR. TCRdb called clones from the multiplex PCR reads again using CATT. The table has about 54,000 delta-chain clones, about 16% seen once. Sequencing was carried out using Vdelta1+ gamma-delta thymocytes from the thymus. As to subset: FACS-sorted CD3+ TCRalphabeta- TCRVdelta1+ TCRVdelta2- thymocytes. Receptors were obtained from a boy under two years old who had congenital heart surgery.

The V call is TRDV1, the J call TRDJ1, with 9 bases that match TRDD3. CDR1 is TSWWSYY and CDR2 is QGS in the germline V gene. CDR3 length equals 17 residues. The trim removed 0 bases at V and 0 bases at J, leaving 5 bases unmatched. CDR3 protein: CALGELAGIRYTDKLIF. CDR3 sequence (DNA): TGTGCTCTTGGGGAACTAGCGGGGATACGTTACACCGATAAACTCATCTTT.

This clone has only a few counts. The chain couples TRDV1 to TRDJ1, with D tentatively TRDD3 (6 bases). Germline CDR1 reads TSWWSYY; CDR2 reads QGS. V lost 3 bases to trimming and J lost 0 bases, with 20 bases between them. The CDR3 consists of 18 residues. As DNA, the CDR3 is TGTGCTCTTGGGGATGGGGATCCCCATGAGGTATACACCGATAAACTCATCTTT. It codes for CALGDGDPHEVYTDKLIF.

This clone was seen a handful of times. The J gene is TRDJ1, the V gene TRDV1; 10 bases are shared with TRDD3. V lost 0 bases to trimming and J lost 0 bases; unmatched junction nucleotides: 19. Per the germline V gene, CDR1 is TSWWSYY and CDR2 is QGS. The CDR3 has 22 residues. CDR3 nucleotide sequence: TGTGCTCTTGGGGAACTCCTTCCTAGTGATGAGTACTGGGGGATTTACACCGATAAACTCATCTTT. Translating it yields CALGELLPSDEYWGIYTDKLIF.

This clone was counted a few times. The J gene is TRDJ1, the V gene TRDV1; the D gene is possibly TRDD2 (9 bases). CDR3 length equals 19 residues. Per germline, CDR1 TSWWSYY and CDR2 QGS. Trimming cost V 6 bases and J 2 bases, with 28 bases left between them. The CDR3 nucleotides are TGTGCTCTTGGCCCGGCCTTCCTACGTAGGGGATACCGGACCGATAAACTCATCTTT. Its translation: CALGPAFLRRGYRTDKLIF.

This clone was seen more than once but under ten times. The chain combines TRDV1 with TRDJ1; either TRDD2 or TRDD3 may supply D (5 bases each). Trimming stripped 6 bases from V and 0 bases from J, with 20 bases between. Germline lookup yields CDR1 TSWWSYY and CDR2 QGS. The CDR3 sequence is 17 residues long. The CDR3 reads CALGLPGRDVYTDKLIF. CDR3 in DNA: TGTGCTCTTGGTCTTCCCGGGAGGGATGTGTACACCGATAAACTCATCTTT.

This clone showed up just a few times. The chain combines TRDV1 with TRDJ1; 11 bases fit TRDD3. The CDR3 spans 22 residues. Per the germline V gene, CDR1 is TSWWSYY and CDR2 is QGS. Losses at the gene ends were 0 bases for V and 0 bases for J; bases not matched to a gene: 18. The CDR3 spells CALGELREACGGYGVYTDKLIF. The CDR3 DNA follows: TGTGCTCTTGGGGAACTCAGAGAGGCCTGTGGGGGATACGGAGTCTACACCGATAAACTCATCTTT.

Only a few counts were recorded for this clone. The rearrangement links TRDV1 to TRDJ1, with D possibly matching TRDD3 (6 bases). With 8 bases removed from V and 2 bases from J, the gap between germline ends came to 15 bases. The length of the CDR3 is 14 residues. Germline CDR1 reads TSWWSYY; CDR2 reads QGS. CDR3 coding DNA: TGTGCTCTTACCTACGGTTGGGGGACCGATAAACTCATCTTT. This sequence encodes CALTYGWGTDKLIF.

In this sample, this clone turned up once. The rearrangement links TRDV1 to TRDJ1; 8 nucleotides line up with TRDD3. The CDR3 spans 21 residues. V was pared by 0 bases and J by 1 base, with 19 bases of the junction left unmatched. CDR1 is TSWWSYY and CDR2 is QGS in the germline V gene. CDR3 loop: CALGELRAGGPPGGCTDKLIF. The DNA of the CDR3 is TGTGCTCTTGGGGAACTACGGGCTGGGGGACCTCCTGGCGGGTGCACCGATAAACTCATCTTT.

The rearrangement uses TRDV1 and TRDJ1; D may be TRDD2 or TRDD3 (6 bases each). This CDR3 has 18 amino acids. Trimming left V 4 bases short and J 8 bases short, with 29 bases between. Germline CDR1 and CDR2: TSWWSYY and QGS. In DNA, the CDR3 is TGTGCTCTTGGGGGAGGCCTTGGGGGTCCTACGTCGGGATTGAAACTCATCTTT. It is translated as CALGGGLGGPTSGLKLIF.

This clone was seen only a few times. This chain uses TRDV1 with TRDJ1, with unresolved D. Germline V CDR1 and CDR2: TSWWSYY, QGS. Trimming took off 9 bases at V and 0 bases at J, with 20 bases between the two ends. This CDR3 contains 16 residues. The CDR3 region has the DNA TGTGCTCTCGTCCTTAGCGGGGTCGCGTACACCGATAAACTCATCTTT. It is translated as CALVLSGVAYTDKLIF.

This clone occurred a few times. This sequence joins TRDV1 and TRDJ1; D uncertain. V was pared by 5 bases and J by 0 bases, with 10 bases between. Germline V lookup: CDR1 TSWWSYY, CDR2 QGS. The length of the CDR3 is 14 residues. CDR3 nucleotides: TGTGCTCTTGGGTGTCCTCTCCACACCGATAAACTCATCTTT. The encoded protein is CALGCPLHTDKLIF.

V and J are TRDV1 and TRDJ1; 10 nucleotides align to TRDD3. CDR3 length: 20 residues. After removal of 3 bases from V and 0 bases from J, the junction contained 16 bases not matched to a gene. Germline V CDR1 and CDR2: TSWWSYY, QGS. The CDR3 nucleotides read TGTGCTCTTGGGGAGACCACCTACGCTACTGGGGGATTGTACACCGATAAACTCATCTTT. Protein product: CALGETTYATGGLYTDKLIF.

This chain links TRDV1 with TRDJ1, with 9 bases aligning to TRDD2. Germline values: CDR1 TSWWSYY, CDR2 QGS. With V trimmed by 2 bases and J by 0 bases, 22 bases remained unmatched. CDR3 size: 22 residues. CDR3 nucleotides: TGTGCTCTTGGGGAAGCCCGGCCTTCCTACGGGACTGGGGCCGAGTACACCGATAAACTCATCTTT. It codes for CALGEARPSYGTGAEYTDKLIF.

This clone showed up just a few times. This chain uses TRDV1 with TRDJ1, with TRDD3 matching over 8 bases. There are 19 residues in the CDR3. V shed 3 bases and J 6 bases; nucleotides not matched to a gene: 21. Germline V CDR1 and CDR2: TSWWSYY, QGS. CDR3 DNA sequence: TGTGCTCTTGGGGAGCCTGGGATTTACTGGGGGGTATCTCGCTATAAACTCATCTTT. Translation: CALGEPGIYWGVSRYKLIF.

A few counts support this clone. This chain connects TRDV1 to TRDJ1; D is ambiguous. This CDR3 is 14 amino acids long. Trimming took 1 base from V and 1 from J, leaving 7 bases between them. Germline V gene lookup returns CDR1 TSWWSYY and CDR2 QGS. The CDR3 reads CALGEQRITDKLIF. CDR3 sequence (DNA): TGTGCTCTTGGGGAACAACGGATCACCGATAAACTCATCTTT.

This clone was observed a few times. The gene calls are TRDV1 and TRDJ1; tentative D call: TRDD3 (5 bases). The CDR3 is made up of 18 amino acids. V was pared by 4 bases and J by 0 bases, with 21 bases between. Looked up from germline, CDR1 is TSWWSYY and CDR2 is QGS. The CDR3 loop reads CALGVAFPLGPYTDKLIF. CDR3 coding DNA: TGTGCTCTTGGGGTTGCGTTCCCTCTGGGTCCCTACACCGATAAACTCATCTTT.

This clone was picked up a small number of times. The chain couples TRDV1 to TRDJ1; D is possibly TRDD3 (6 bases). V lost 1 base, J lost 0 bases, and 36 bases lay in between. The CDR3 consists of 24 residues. The germline CDR1 and CDR2 sequences are TSWWSYY and QGS. CDR3 residues: CALGEPFWVSRDTMGVPYTDKLIF. As DNA, the CDR3 is TGTGCTCTTGGGGAACCGTTCTGGGTTTCCCGCGATACCATGGGGGTCCCGTACACCGATAAACTCATCTTT.

There are many counts of this clone. V and J are TRAV29/DV5 and TRDJ1; 7 positions match TRDD3. The CDR3 length is 16 residues. Trimming took 1 base from V and 0 from J; bases not matched to a gene: 9. CDR1 and CDR2 from the germline V gene are NSMFDY and ISSIKDK. The CDR3 sequence: CAASPYPGGYTDKLIF. The CDR3 DNA follows: TGTGCAGCAAGCCCTTACCCTGGGGGGTACACCGATAAACTCATCTTT.

This clone was seen more than once but under ten times. This sample also contains other DNA sequences that code for the same CDR3. This chain links TRDV2 with TRDJ1; D is perhaps TRDD3 (6 bases). The germline V gene encodes CDR1 GEAIGNYY and CDR2 EKD. This CDR3 is 14 amino acids long. With 1 base removed from V and 6 bases from J, the gap between germline ends came to 14 bases. CDR3 protein: CACDTSGGTNKLIF. The DNA of the CDR3 is TGTGCCTGTGACACATCAGGGGGAACTAATAAACTCATCTTT.

The chain recombines TRDV1 with TRDJ1; maybe TRDD3 (5 bases). CDR1 is TSWWSYY, CDR2 QGS, per germline. Trimming stripped 0 bases from V and 0 bases from J, with 20 bases between. This CDR3 contains 19 residues. The CDR3 DNA sequence: TGTGCTCTTGGGGAACTAGTACCGTCTGGTGGGATCTACACCGATAAACTCATCTTT. Encoded protein: CALGELVPSGGIYTDKLIF.

The rearrangement joins TRDV1 to TRDJ1; D gene unclear. The ends were cut back, 5 bases at V and 6 bases at J, with 13 bases in the middle. Germline loops: CDR1 TSWWSYY, CDR2 QGS. The CDR3 covers 13 residues. CDR3 bases: TGTGCTCTTGGGCCCCTCCCGAGAAATAAACTCATCTTT. Translated, it gives CALGPLPRNKLIF.

The sample holds a few counts of this clone. The chain combines TRDV1 with TRDJ1, with 11 bases fitting TRDD3. The junction had 30 bases not matched to a gene; V was cut back by 3 bases and J by 3 bases. CDR1 TSWWSYY and CDR2 QGS come from the germline V gene. The length of the CDR3 is 24 residues. CDR3 coding DNA: TGTGCTCTTGGGGACCGAACATTCCTACTCTGGGGGATACTGAGAGGGGACACGGCCGATAAACTCATCTTT. Translated, it gives CALGDRTFLLWGILRGDTADKLIF.

This clone came up a few times. V gene TRDV1 combines with J gene TRDJ1, with D perhaps matching TRDD3 (6 bases). Germline V gives CDR1 TSWWSYY, CDR2 QGS. V shed 0 bases and J shed 0 bases, with 20 bases lying between them. The CDR3 is made up of 19 amino acids. The CDR3 protein is CALGELPLLGRLYTDKLIF. For the CDR3, the DNA is TGTGCTCTTGGGGAACTGCCCCTGCTGGGGAGACTGTACACCGATAAACTCATCTTT.

This clone was seen a few times. The rearrangement links TRDV1 to TRDJ1; TRDD3 agrees at 11 bases. This CDR3 region has 20 residues. Germline V lookup: CDR1 TSWWSYY, CDR2 QGS. The ends lost 1 base at V and 3 bases at J; junction bases unmatched: 16. In DNA form, the CDR3 reads TGTGCTCTTGGGGAACCCTGGGATTTACTGGGGGATAAAAGGCCCGATAAACTCATCTTT. Its translation: CALGEPWDLLGDKRPDKLIF.